This is a list of T cell receptor beta chains from one sample in a study of blood T cell repertoires in COVID-19. The data were produced by immunoSEQ multiplex PCR, yet TCRdb's version contains in-frame clones alone and is incomplete. This sample has some 100,000 clones, with 86% found just once. The sample comprised peripheral blood. The receptors were sampled from a man between 65 and 85 years old who had recovered from COVID-19. CDR3s include the opening cysteine and the closing phenylalanine or tryptophan. The D gene is left open where the match is weak. The size entry is marked missing in some rows and otherwise reads once, few, many or a size class.

- | - | TRBJ1-2 | TRBV7-2 | CASSLDRRNGYTF | TGTGCCAGCAGCTTGGACAGACGAAATGGCTACACCTTC
TRBD1 | - | TRBJ2-1 | TRBV6-4 | CASSGGQGAGKEQFF | TGTGCCAGCAGCGGCGGACAGGGGGCCGGTAAGGAGCAGTTCTTC
- | - | TRBJ2-3 | TRBV2 | CASSESGLPTWQYF | TGTGCCAGCAGTGAAAGCGGGCTACCCACCTGGCAGTATTTT
TRBD1 | once | TRBJ1-5 | TRBV28 | CASSSVDRGARSNQPQHF | TGTGCCAGCAGTTCAGTGGACAGGGGCGCGCGTAGCAATCAGCCCCAGCATTTT
TRBD2 | - | TRBJ2-1 | TRBV5-1 | CASSTTSGYNEQFF | TGCGCCAGCAGCACTACTAGCGGCTACAATGAGCAGTTCTTC
- | once | TRBJ1-1 | TRBV9 | CASSPLGSQGKEAFF | TGTGCCAGCAGCCCCCTGGGGTCCCAGGGGAAAGAAGCTTTCTTT
- | - | TRBJ2-7 | TRBV28 | CASSLLRVPYEQYF | TGTGCCAGCAGTTTATTACGGGTCCCCTACGAGCAGTACTTC
- | - | TRBJ2-5 | TRBV19 | CASSPFRERETQYF | TGTGCCAGTAGTCCGTTTCGGGAGCGAGAGACCCAGTACTTC
TRBD1 | - | TRBJ2-7 | TRBV9 | CASSVGQGAYEQYF | TGTGCCAGCAGCGTAGGCCAGGGGGCCTACGAGCAGTACTTC
TRBD1 | - | TRBJ2-3 | TRBV4-3 | CASSQSGTGITDTQYF | TGCGCCAGCAGCCAATCCGGGACAGGGATCACAGATACGCAGTATTTT
- | - | TRBJ1-3 | TRBV5-6 | CASSLGSKGEYTIYF | TGTGCCAGCAGCTTGGGCTCGAAGGGGGAGTACACCATATATTTT
TRBD1 | - | TRBJ1-1 | TRBV13 | CASSQPQGGSAEAFF | TGTGCCAGCAGCCAGCCACAGGGGGGGAGCGCTGAAGCTTTCTTT
- | - | TRBJ2-7 | TRBV30 | CAWSGGHLSSYEQYF | TGTGCCTGGAGTGGAGGACACCTGAGCTCCTACGAGCAGTACTTC
- | - | TRBJ2-3 | TRBV4-2 | CASSQNGQTNTDTQYF | TGTGCCAGCAGCCAGAACGGACAGACTAACACAGATACGCAGTATTTT
- | - | TRBJ1-3 | TRBV29-1 | CSASLGSSGNTIYF | TGCAGCGCGTCGCTTGGGAGCTCTGGAAACACCATATATTTT
- | - | TRBJ1-1 | TRBV3-1/TRBV3-2 | CASSFSSLTEAFF | TGTGCCAGCAGCTTTTCGAGTCTCACTGAAGCTTTCTTT
TRBD2 | - | TRBJ2-3 | TRBV7-2 | CASSLRTSGVVGDTQYF | TGTGCCAGCAGCTTAAGGACTAGCGGGGTGGTGGGAGATACGCAGTATTTT
- | - | TRBJ2-7 | TRBV6-5 | CASSPRVSQEQYF | TGTGCCAGCAGTCCCAGGGTATCGCAGGAGCAGTACTTC
- | - | TRBJ2-3 | TRBV6-7 | CASSYIRGDCTDTQYF | TGTGCCAGCAGTTACATCAGGGGCGATTGCACAGATACGCAGTATTTT
TRBD1 | - | TRBJ1-5 | TRBV28 | CASSGGQGYYSNQPQHF | TGTGCCAGCAGCGGGGGACAGGGATACTATAGCAATCAGCCCCAGCATTTT
TRBD2 | - | TRBJ2-1 | TRBV7-2 | CASRRGLAGFEQFF | TGTGCCAGCAGGAGGGGACTAGCGGGATTTGAGCAGTTCTTC
TRBD2 | - | TRBJ2-7 | TRBV5-1 | CASSARAGVGNEQYF | TGCGCCAGCAGCGCGAGGGCGGGGGTCGGTAACGAGCAGTACTTC